These 20 T cell receptor beta chains came from one sample sequenced in a study of CD8+CD57+ T cells in acquired aplastic anemia. The template used for profiling TCR beta VDJ and CDR3 was genomic DNA. TCRdb called the reads again in MiXCR, with one record for every CDR3 protein. Among some 170,000 distinct CDR3 sequences listed, more than 45% were seen once. An expansion of CD8+CD57+ cells by flow cytometry had been shown in patients chosen for sequencing. Sequencing was performed on sorted CD4+, CD8+, or CD8+CD57+ T cells (not recorded which) from PBMCs. These receptors came from a human donor with aplastic anemia.

This clonotype has a count of ten or more. The chain recombines TRBV25-1 with TRBJ1-1, with D perhaps matching TRBD1 (6 bases). The CDR3 covers 16 residues. Germline V gene lookup returns CDR1 MGHDK and CDR2 SYGVNS. The V end was cut by 2 bases, the J end by 7 bases, with 20 bases between. The CDR3 nucleotides are TGTGCCAGCAGTGAAGGGGGGGGACATAAGGGAGGTGAAGCTTTCTTT. It codes for CASSEGGGHKGGEAFF.

CDR3 in DNA: TGCACCGGTGAGGGCGCCCCCTACAATGAGCAGTTCTTC. Its protein product is CTGEGAPYNEQFF. V usage is TRBV29-1 and J usage is TRBJ2-1; a weak D match, TRBD2 (5 bases). The CDR3 has 13 residues. Germline CDR1 is SQVTM and CDR2 is ANQGSEA.

The chain has TRBV9 and TRBJ1-2; no definite D call. Deletions cut 0 bases from V and 4 bases from J, with 10 bases between. Germline CDR1 and CDR2: SGDLS and YYNGEE. The CDR3 totals 14 residues. The CDR3 DNA is TGTGCCAGCAGCGTAGGACCGCAACTCTATGGCTACACCTTC. Translating gives CASSVGPQLYGYTF.

The chain couples TRBV6-1 to TRBJ1-1; the D gene is possibly TRBD1 (6 bases). The V end was cut by 1 base, the J end by 0 bases, with 9 bases between. The CDR3 consists of 15 residues. The germline gives CDR1 MNHNS, CDR2 SASEGT. This CDR3 is CASSEEDSVNTEAFF. In DNA, the CDR3 is TGTGCCAGCAGTGAAGAGGACAGTGTGAACACTGAAGCTTTCTTT.

This clonotype has at least ten counts. The genes are TRBV6-5 and TRBJ1-2; D gene unclear. V lost 3 bases to trimming and J lost 13 bases, with 15 bases between them. The germline CDR1 and CDR2 sequences are MNHEY and SVGAGI. The CDR3 extends over 12 amino acids. This CDR3 reads CASSYKRDGFTF. CDR3 nucleotide sequence: TGTGCCAGCAGTTATAAAAGGGATGGTTTCACCTTC.

The gene calls are TRBV5-5 and TRBJ2-2; weak D call: TRBD2 (6 bases). Germline CDR1 reads SGHKS; CDR2 reads YYEKEE (reference sequence). Trimming pared 4 bases from V and 6 bases from J, leaving 16 bases between. The CDR3 has 15 residues. CDR3 in DNA: TGTGCCAGCAGCCCGGGGCTTGGGGGGTCCGGGGAGCTGTTTTTT. It translates to CASSPGLGGSGELFF.

This clonotype occurred many times. The chain employs TRBV7-6 and TRBJ2-6, with 7 bases identical to TRBD1. This CDR3 region has 16 residues. Germline CDR1 SGHVS, CDR2 FNYEAQ. The junction had 3 bases not matched to a gene; V was cut back by 4 bases and J by 0 bases. The DNA of the CDR3 is TGTGCCAGCAGCTCTAGGACAGGCTCTGGGGCCAACGTCCTGACTTTC. Amino acid sequence: CASSSRTGSGANVLTF.

This rearrangement joins TRBV7-8 to TRBJ1-2, with 8 bases matching TRBD1. This CDR3 has 12 amino acids. Trimming removed 7 bases from V and 7 bases from J; junction bases left unmatched: 5. From germline, CDR1 is SGHVS and CDR2 FQNEAQ. The CDR3 bases are TGTGCCAGCACGGACAGGGAGGGTGGCTACACCTTC. This encodes CASTDREGGYTF.

This clonotype was counted many times. The rearrangement links TRBV7-8 to TRBJ1-2, with TRBD1 matching over 7 bases. CDR3 size: 14 residues. Germline V gives CDR1 SGHVS, CDR2 FQNEAQ. J lost 6 bases, V lost 2 bases, and 6 bases had no gene match. In nucleotides, the CDR3 is TGTGCCAGCAGCTTAACCGGGACAGTGGATGGCTACACCTTC. This sequence encodes CASSLTGTVDGYTF. Using reference TRBV7-8 and TRBJ1-2 for the parts outside the CDR3, the full variable domain is GAGVSQSPRYKVAKRGQDVALRCDPISGHVSLFWYQQALGQGPEFLTYFQNEAQLDKSGLPSDRFFAERPEGSVSTLKIQRTQQEDSAVYLCASSLTGTVDGYTFGSGTRLTVV.

This clonotype was recorded many times. The chain recombines TRBV20-1 with TRBJ1-5; 9 bases align to TRBD1. V lost 3 bases, J lost 6 bases, and 3 bases stayed unmatched. This CDR3 has 13 amino acids. Germline CDR1 DFQATT, CDR2 SNEGSKA (reference sequence). The CDR3 sequence: CSARGQGGQPQHF. CDR3 coding DNA: TGCAGTGCTAGGGGACAGGGAGGTCAGCCCCAGCATTTT.

This clonotype was detected ten times or more. This sequence joins TRBV2 and TRBJ2-5, with TRBD2 as a possible D gene (6 bases). V lost 1 base, J lost 4 bases, and 16 bases lay in between. Germline CDR1 and CDR2: SNHLY and FYNNEI. This CDR3 spans 16 amino acids. The CDR3: CASSEGEVGPGETQYF. In DNA form, the CDR3 reads TGTGCCAGCAGTGAAGGGGAGGTCGGGCCTGGAGAGACCCAGTACTTC.

The J gene is TRBJ2-7, the V gene TRBV2; tentatively, D is TRBD1 (7 bases). With 6 bases removed from V and 4 bases from J, the gap between germline ends came to 19 bases. This CDR3 spans 15 amino acids. The germline V gene has CDR1 SNHLY and CDR2 FYNNEI. The CDR3 region is CASREGALGSYEQYF. The CDR3, as DNA: TGTGCCAGCAGGGAGGGGGCCCTGGGATCGTACGAGCAGTACTTC.

This clonotype occurred many times. V and J are TRBV5-1 and TRBJ2-3; D uncertain. Germline V lookup: CDR1 SGHRS, CDR2 YFSETQ. This CDR3 comprises 15 residues. The germline V and J ends were trimmed by 4 bases and 6 bases, with 18 bases remaining between them. The DNA for the CDR3 is TGCGCCAGCAGCGTGCCCTCTTCGGTTCTCGATACGCAGTATTTT. Protein product: CASSVPSSVLDTQYF.

The sample holds many counts of this clonotype. The chain combines TRBV20-1 with TRBJ2-7; a weak D match, TRBD2 (5 bases). The V gene's germline CDR1 is DFQATT and CDR2 SNEGSKA (reference sequence). Trimming pared 7 bases from V and 0 bases from J, leaving 19 bases between. This CDR3 region has 15 residues. CDR3 DNA: TGCAGTGGCGTGCGGGTTGGACGATACTCCTACGAGCAGTACTTC. Protein: CSGVRVGRYSYEQYF.

This clonotype was found a few times. This chain links TRBV19 with TRBJ1-1; possibly TRBD1 for D (5 bases). The CDR3 is 13 residues long. CDR1 and CDR2 (germline): LNHDA, SQIVND (reference sequence). Trimming took 6 bases from V and 1 from J, leaving 9 bases between them. CDR3 protein: CASRKDTNTEAFF. The CDR3 DNA follows: TGTGCCAGTAGGAAGGACACGAACACTGAAGCTTTCTTT.

This clonotype was observed at least ten times. The gene calls are TRBV15 and TRBJ2-5, with D unclear. This CDR3 contains 16 residues. V lost 0 bases and J lost 5, with 16 bases in between. Germline V gene data show CDR1 as LNHNV and CDR2 as YYDKDF (reference sequence). The CDR3 loop reads CATSRDYSIHGETQYF. The CDR3 region has the DNA TGTGCCACCAGCAGAGATTACAGCATCCACGGGGAGACCCAGTACTTC. Full variable domain (remainder filled in from reference TRBV15 and TRBJ2-5): DAMVIQNPRYQVTQFGKPVTLSCSQTLNHNVMYWYQQKSSQAPKLLFHYYDKDFNNEADTPDNFQSRRPNTSFCFLDIRSPGLGDTAMYLCATSRDYSIHGETQYFGPGTRLLVL.

This rearrangement joins TRBV7-8 to TRBJ1-6; maybe TRBD1 (6 bases). Germline assignment: CDR1 SGHVS and CDR2 FQNEAQ. The V end lost 6 bases, the J end lost 9 bases, and 12 bases lay between the germline ends. There are 13 residues in the CDR3. The CDR3: CASRTGSASPLHF. CDR3 coding DNA: TGTGCCAGCAGAACAGGGAGCGCTTCACCCCTCCACTTT.

This clonotype occurred a few times. The chain carries TRBV29-1 and TRBJ2-5; maybe TRBD2 (6 bases). The CDR3 has 14 amino acids. The V end lost 7 bases, the J end lost 4 bases, and 19 bases lay between the germline ends. Germline CDR1 SQVTM, CDR2 ANQGSEA. CDR3 nucleotide sequence: TGCAGCGCGGGCATCCGGGGGATAGGAGAGACCCAGTACTTC. Its translation is CSAGIRGIGETQYF. The full variable domain, its missing parts supplied by reference TRBV29-1 and TRBJ2-5, is SAVISQKPSRDICQRGTSLTIQCQVDSQVTMMFWYRQQPGQSLTLIATANQGSEATYESGFVIDKFPISRPNLTFSTLTVSNMSPEDSSIYLCSAGIRGIGETQYFGPGTRLLVL.

This clonotype was recorded once. This chain uses TRBV19 with TRBJ1-2; TRBD1 might be the D (5 bases). The V end lost 4 bases, the J end lost 8 bases, and 8 bases lay between the germline ends. Germline assignment: CDR1 LNHDA and CDR2 SQIVND (reference sequence). The CDR3 has 11 amino acids. Written as DNA, the CDR3 is TGTGCCAGTAGTACCCCAGGGGGCTACACCTTC. This translates into CASSTPGGYTF.

The chain is built from TRBV29-1 and TRBJ2-1, with 8 bases aligning to TRBD2. Trimming at V came to 5 bases and at J to 5 bases, leaving 11 bases not matched to a gene. Germline CDR1 is SQVTM and CDR2 is ANQGSEA. This CDR3 region has 15 residues. The CDR3 DNA is TGCAGCGTTACCCCAACTAGCGGAGGTCACAATGAGCAGTTCTTC. Its translation: CSVTPTSGGHNEQFF.